These T cell receptor beta chains were read from a single sample in a study of blood T cell repertoires in COVID-19. The repertoire was sequenced with immunoSEQ multiplex PCR; TCRdb's copy has only in-frame clones and lacks some. The sample has fewer than 100,000 clones; 79% are singletons. Sequencing used peripheral blood. The receptors stem from a human donor in a cohort sampled during active COVID-19. Both conserved end residues are part of each CDR3. The order of the fields is clone size, J gene, D gene, V gene, CDR3 protein, CDR3 DNA. The D gene is left open where the match is weak. Not all rows give a size; the values are once, few, many and, for expanded clones, a class.

. | TRBJ2-3 | . | TRBV27 | CASSLVGLSTDTQYF | TGTGCCAGCAGTTTAGTGGGACTTAGCACAGATACGCAGTATTTT
. | TRBJ2-3 | . | TRBV5-1 | CASSLVGNPGTDTQYF | TGCGCCAGCAGCTTGGTCGGTAACCCGGGGACAGATACGCAGTATTTT
. | TRBJ2-7 | TRBD2 | TRBV5-1 | CASSVDPGTSGTLWGDEQYF | TGCGCCAGCAGCGTGGACCCTGGGACTAGCGGGACCCTCTGGGGCGACGAGCAGTACTTC
. | TRBJ2-1 | TRBD1 | TRBV6-5 | CASTKAGQGYNEQFF | TGTGCCAGCACCAAGGCCGGACAGGGATACAATGAGCAGTTCTTC
. | TRBJ2-3 | TRBD2 | TRBV18 | CASSPGAGDSDTQYF | TGTGCCAGCTCACCGGGAGCGGGAGATTCAGATACGCAGTATTTT
. | TRBJ2-5 | TRBD2 | TRBV28 | CASSLLWSPSGIQETQYF | TGTGCCAGCAGTTTATTATGGAGTCCTAGCGGGATACAAGAGACCCAGTACTTC
few | TRBJ2-2 | . | TRBV4-2 | CASSQDGGGELFF | TGTGCCAGCAGCCAAGATGGCGGGGGGGAGCTGTTTTTT
. | TRBJ2-1 | TRBD1 | TRBV19 | CASRRAGTVPYNEQFF | TGTGCCAGTAGGCGAGCCGGGACAGTTCCATACAATGAGCAGTTCTTC
. | TRBJ2-5 | . | TRBV5-6 | CASSVPPGQQETQYF | TGTGCCAGCAGCGTCCCTCCCGGACAGCAAGAGACCCAGTACTTC
. | TRBJ2-3 | TRBD2 | TRBV7-8 | CASSPELAGNTDTQYF | TGTGCCAGCAGCCCCGAATTAGCGGGAAACACAGATACGCAGTATTTT
. | TRBJ2-7 | TRBD1 | TRBV11-3 | CASSPGQGHLYEQYF | TGTGCCAGCAGCCCCGGACAGGGACACCTCTACGAGCAGTACTTC
once | TRBJ2-5 | . | TRBV7-7 | CASSLFERETQYF | TGTGCTAGCAGCTTATTTGAGAGAGAGACCCAGTACTTC
. | TRBJ1-2 | TRBD1 | TRBV5-6 | CASSPGTGANYGYTF | TGTGCCAGCAGCCCAGGGACAGGGGCTAACTATGGCTACACCTTC
. | TRBJ2-1 | . | TRBV9 | CASSWGDEQFF | TGTGCCAGCAGCTGGGGCGATGAGCAGTTCTTC
. | TRBJ2-1 | TRBD1 | TRBV19 | CASTMTGARDEQFF | TGTGCCAGTACCATGACAGGGGCGAGGGATGAGCAGTTCTTC
. | TRBJ2-5 | TRBD1 | TRBV5-1 | CASSLQGTAQETQYF | TGCGCCAGCAGCTTACAGGGGACAGCACAAGAGACCCAGTACTTC
. | TRBJ1-1 | . | TRBV5-8 | CASSPGDMNTEAFF | TGTGCCAGCAGCCCCGGGGACATGAACACTGAAGCTTTCTTT
. | TRBJ1-2 | TRBD1 | TRBV4-1 | CASSQDGSGGIDYGYTF | TGCGCCAGCAGCCAAGATGGTTCAGGGGGGATAGACTATGGCTACACCTTC
. | TRBJ2-1 | TRBD2 | TRBV18 | CASSSTSYYDNEQFF | TGTGCCAGCTCTTCGACTAGCTATTACGACAATGAGCAGTTCTTC
. | TRBJ2-7 | TRBD2 | TRBV6-5 | CASSYERENLYEQYF | TGTGCCAGCAGTTACGAGCGGGAGAATCTTTACGAGCAGTACTTC
. | TRBJ1-3 | TRBD1 | TRBV4-1 | CASSRGQAASAGNTIYF | TGCGCCAGCAGCCGCGGACAGGCCGCATCGGCTGGAAACACCATATATTTT
. | TRBJ2-3 | . | TRBV11-3 | CASSLAAANSDTQYF | TGTGCCAGCAGCTTAGCGGCGGCCAACTCAGATACGCAGTATTTT
. | TRBJ2-7 | TRBD1 | TRBV5-4 | CASRRPGQGIGDEQYF | TGTGCCAGCAGACGACCGGGACAGGGCATCGGCGACGAGCAGTACTTC
. | TRBJ2-4 | . | TRBV4-2 | CASSQDGTGESNIQYF | TGTGCCAGCAGCCAAGATGGAACGGGAGAGTCTAACATTCAGTACTTC
. | TRBJ2-1 | TRBD1 | TRBV4-2 | CASSQGTGGSNEQFF | TGTGCCAGCAGCCAAGGGACAGGGGGTTCCAATGAGCAGTTCTTC
. | TRBJ2-1 | . | TRBV13 | CASSPPGGSSYNEQFF | TGTGCCAGCAGCCCGCCTGGCGGCAGCTCCTACAATGAGCAGTTCTTC
. | TRBJ2-3 | TRBD2 | TRBV2 | CASSGRTSGTDTQYF | TGTGCCAGCAGTGGGCGGACTAGCGGCACAGATACGCAGTATTTT
. | TRBJ2-7 | TRBD2 | TRBV18 | CASSPPGTSGLEQYF | TGTGCCAGCTCACCACCGGGAACTAGCGGGCTCGAGCAGTACTTC
. | TRBJ1-2 | TRBD1 | TRBV18 | CASSPVADRGPGYGYTF | TGTGCCAGCTCACCAGTGGCGGACAGGGGGCCTGGCTATGGCTACACCTTC
. | TRBJ2-4 | . | TRBV11-2 | CASSFTGKNIQYF | TGTGCCAGCAGCTTCACAGGAAAAAACATTCAGTACTTC
. | TRBJ2-1 | TRBD2 | TRBV18 | CASSPSGLVNEQFF | TGTGCCAGCTCACCCTCGGGACTAGTCAATGAGCAGTTCTTC
. | TRBJ1-6 | . | TRBV19 | CASTTDGNSPLHF | TGTGCCAGTACTACTGACGGGAATTCACCCCTCCACTTT
. | TRBJ2-1 | TRBD1 | TRBV27 | CASSRTGGFSGRTSYNEQFF | TGTGCCAGCAGCAGAACAGGGGGCTTTAGCGGCCGAACCTCCTACAATGAGCAGTTCTTC
. | TRBJ2-5 | . | TRBV12-3/TRBV12-4 | CASSLYGTQYF | TGTGCCAGCAGTTTATACGGGACCCAGTACTTC
. | TRBJ2-5 | . | TRBV19 | CASSHPEETQYF | TGTGCCAGTAGTCATCCGGAAGAGACCCAGTACTTC
. | TRBJ1-5 | TRBD1 | TRBV28 | CASSGQGDHYLLNQPQHF | TGTGCCAGCAGTGGACAGGGGGATCATTATCTGCTAAATCAGCCCCAGCATTTT
. | TRBJ1-2 | . | TRBV28 | CASSRGGSYGYTF | TGTGCCAGCAGCCGGGGAGGGAGCTATGGCTACACCTTC
few | TRBJ2-7 | . | TRBV28 | CASSLVLRYEQYF | TGTGCCAGCAGTTTGGTACTCCGCTACGAGCAGTACTTC
. | TRBJ2-3 | . | TRBV19 | CASSIGDTRTDTQYF | TGTGCCAGTAGTATAGGGGACACCCGCACAGATACGCAGTATTTT
. | TRBJ2-6 | . | TRBV5-1 | CASSLVYGSGANVLTF | TGCGCCAGCAGCTTGGTGTACGGGTCCGGGGCCAACGTCCTGACTTTC
. | TRBJ1-1 | . | TRBV5-1 | CASSRQENTEAFF | TGCGCCAGCAGCCGACAGGAGAACACTGAAGCTTTCTTT
. | TRBJ2-7 | . | TRBV5-1 | CASSPLLRLRKDEQYF | TGCGCCAGCAGCCCCCTCCTACGACTCCGCAAGGACGAGCAGTACTTC
few | TRBJ2-1 | TRBD2 | TRBV15 | CATSRDHATSGRQFF | TGTGCCACCAGCAGAGATCATGCGACTAGCGGGAGGCAGTTCTTC
. | TRBJ2-5 | . | TRBV7-3 | CASSINTGETQYF | TGTGCCAGCAGCATAAACACAGGGGAGACCCAGTACTTC
. | TRBJ2-3 | . | TRBV5-1 | CASSLGFTGKIRTDTQYF | TGCGCCAGCAGCTTGGGGTTCACAGGGAAAATACGCACAGATACGCAGTATTTT
. | TRBJ2-1 | . | TRBV5-1 | CASSPGQHNEQFF | TGCGCCAGCAGCCCTGGACAGCACAATGAGCAGTTCTTC
. | TRBJ1-1 | TRBD1 | TRBV5-6 | CASSHKQVPGGAFF | TGTGCCAGCAGCCATAAACAGGTCCCAGGGGGAGCTTTCTTT
. | TRBJ2-2 | . | TRBV3-1/TRBV3-2 | CASSRRGWEVSTGELFF | TGTGCCAGCAGCCGGAGGGGATGGGAAGTGAGCACCGGGGAGCTGTTTTTT
. | TRBJ1-1 | . | TRBV4-3 | CASSQDGANTEAFF | TGCGCCAGCAGCCAAGATGGGGCGAACACTGAAGCTTTCTTT
few | TRBJ2-2 | . | TRBV4-1 | CASSQLLRTPNTGELFF | TGCGCCAGCAGCCAACTTCTCCGGACACCGAACACCGGGGAGCTGTTTTTT
. | TRBJ1-2 | . | TRBV7-9 | CASSPPTRLYGYTF | TGTGCCAGCAGCCCACCGACGCGGCTCTATGGCTACACCTTC
. | TRBJ2-5 | . | TRBV6-5 | CASRLVLMRETQYF | TGTGCCAGTCGACTAGTTTTGATGAGAGAGACCCAGTACTTC
. | TRBJ2-7 | TRBD2 | TRBV18 | CASSPTSEAYEQYF | TGTGCCAGCTCACCAACTAGCGAGGCCTACGAGCAGTACTTC
. | TRBJ2-3 | . | TRBV4-1 | CASSQVIGLERTDTQYF | TGCGCCAGCAGCCAAGTAATAGGACTCGAACGCACAGATACGCAGTATTTT
once | TRBJ1-4 | . | TRBV6-5 | CASSYSVGGDEKLFF | TGTGCCAGCAGTTACTCGGTGGGGGGGGATGAAAAACTGTTTTTT
. | TRBJ2-1 | TRBD2 | TRBV5-1 | CASSPGLAGVNEQFF | TGCGCCAGCAGCCCGGGACTAGCGGGTGTGAATGAGCAGTTCTTC
. | TRBJ2-2 | TRBD2 | TRBV10-2 | CASSEELAGVGGELFF | TGCGCCAGCAGTGAGGAACTAGCGGGAGTCGGCGGGGAGCTGTTTTTT
. | TRBJ2-3 | TRBD2 | TRBV3-1/TRBV3-2 | CASSLAGTDTQYF | TGTGCCAGCAGCCTAGCGGGGACAGATACGCAGTATTTT
. | TRBJ1-2 | TRBD1 | TRBV28 | CASSLDDTGGLGYTF | TGTGCCAGCAGTTTGGACGATACAGGGGGCTTAGGCTACACCTTC